The rows below give T cell receptor beta chains drawn from one sample of a study of shared clonotypes between healthy human individuals. This table comes from immunoSEQ multiplex PCR, and its TCRdb copy is limited to in-frame clones, with some not included. The sample lists over a million clones; 75% were seen once. The sample comprised memory CD4+ T cells sorted from blood. Receptors were obtained from a man aged 18 to 35 in good health. Each CDR3 is given with its conserved first and last residue. The D gene is left open where the match is weak. Clone size appears in some rows only: once, few, many, or a class for an expanded clone.

CDR3 length: 16; J gene: TRBJ1-6; clone size: few; D gene: NA; V gene: TRBV7-3; CDR3 protein: CASSRTGTVGNSPLHF; CDR3 DNA: TGTGCCAGCAGTAGAACCGGGACCGTCGGAAATTCACCCCTCCACTTT
CDR3 length: 13; J gene: TRBJ2-1; clone size: NA; D gene: TRBD1; V gene: TRBV25-1; CDR3 protein: CASSGLQGDEQFF; CDR3 DNA: TGTGCCAGCAGTGGATTACAGGGGGATGAGCAGTTCTTC
CDR3 length: 13; J gene: TRBJ1-4; clone size: NA; D gene: NA; V gene: TRBV5-4; CDR3 protein: CATRGVTNEKLFF; CDR3 DNA: TGTGCCACCCGGGGCGTAACTAATGAAAAACTGTTTTTT
CDR3 length: 16; J gene: TRBJ1-6; clone size: few; D gene: NA; V gene: TRBV4-1; CDR3 protein: CASSQEMESYNSPLHF; CDR3 DNA: TGCGCCAGCAGCCAAGAGATGGAGTCCTATAATTCACCCCTCCACTTT
CDR3 length: 14; J gene: TRBJ1-2; clone size: NA; D gene: TRBD1; V gene: TRBV19; CDR3 protein: CASTGTVFNYGYTF; CDR3 DNA: TGTGCCAGTACCGGGACAGTGTTTAACTATGGCTACACCTTC
CDR3 length: 13; J gene: TRBJ1-2; clone size: NA; D gene: NA; V gene: TRBV16; CDR3 protein: CASSQSISWGYDF; CDR3 DNA: TGTGCCAGCAGCCAATCGATCTCATGGGGCTATGACTTC
CDR3 length: 13; J gene: TRBJ1-1; clone size: NA; D gene: NA; V gene: TRBV6-5; CDR3 protein: CASSWERNTEAFF; CDR3 DNA: TGTGCCAGCAGCTGGGAGAGAAACACTGAAGCTTTCTTT
CDR3 length: 14; J gene: TRBJ2-1; clone size: NA; D gene: TRBD2; V gene: TRBV7-2; CDR3 protein: CASSLGLAAHEQFF; CDR3 DNA: TGTGCCAGCAGCTTAGGACTAGCGGCCCACGAGCAGTTCTTC
CDR3 length: 14; J gene: TRBJ1-2; clone size: NA; D gene: NA; V gene: TRBV6-1; CDR3 protein: CASQGMEANYGYTF; CDR3 DNA: TGTGCCAGTCAGGGGATGGAAGCTAACTATGGCTACACCTTC
CDR3 length: 18; J gene: TRBJ1-6; clone size: NA; D gene: NA; V gene: TRBV6-1; CDR3 protein: CASSEQGSQWGGASPLHF; CDR3 DNA: TGTGCCAGCAGTGAACAGGGTTCTCAATGGGGGGGCGCTTCACCCCTCCACTTT
CDR3 length: 13; J gene: TRBJ2-7; clone size: NA; D gene: NA; V gene: TRBV2; CDR3 protein: CASSLVDLGEQYF; CDR3 DNA: TGTGCCAGCAGTCTAGTTGACTTGGGCGAGCAGTACTTC
CDR3 length: 15; J gene: TRBJ1-2; clone size: NA; D gene: NA; V gene: TRBV28; CDR3 protein: CASSSVGGFNYGYTF; CDR3 DNA: TGTGCCAGCAGCTCAGTTGGTGGTTTTAACTATGGCTACACCTTC
CDR3 length: 16; J gene: TRBJ1-3; clone size: NA; D gene: NA; V gene: TRBV5-1; CDR3 protein: CASSPLGPPSGNTIYF; CDR3 DNA: TGCGCCAGCAGCCCCCTCGGGCCGCCCTCTGGAAACACCATATATTTT
CDR3 length: 13; J gene: TRBJ2-6; clone size: many; D gene: NA; V gene: TRBV5-4; CDR3 protein: CASMTAGANVLTF; CDR3 DNA: TGTGCCAGCATGACTGCTGGGGCCAACGTCCTGACTTTC
CDR3 length: 11; J gene: TRBJ2-6; clone size: NA; D gene: NA; V gene: TRBV30; CDR3 protein: CAWTGANVLTF; CDR3 DNA: TGTGCCTGGACTGGGGCCAACGTCCTGACTTTC
CDR3 length: 13; J gene: TRBJ1-5; clone size: few; D gene: NA; V gene: TRBV2; CDR3 protein: CASSAGEEQPQHF; CDR3 DNA: TGTGCCAGCAGTGCAGGGGAGGAACAGCCCCAGCATTTT
CDR3 length: 16; J gene: TRBJ2-1; clone size: NA; D gene: NA; V gene: TRBV5-4; CDR3 protein: CASSLADGTAYNEQFF; CDR3 DNA: TGTGCCAGCAGCTTGGCCGACGGGACGGCCTACAATGAGCAGTTCTTC
CDR3 length: 14; J gene: TRBJ1-6; clone size: NA; D gene: NA; V gene: TRBV28; CDR3 protein: CATLTNSYNSPLHF; CDR3 DNA: TGTGCCACACTGACAAACTCCTATAATTCACCCCTCCACTTT
CDR3 length: 14; J gene: TRBJ2-2; clone size: NA; D gene: NA; V gene: TRBV13; CDR3 protein: CASRLGSNTGELFF; CDR3 DNA: TGTGCCAGCAGACTGGGTTCTAACACCGGGGAGCTGTTTTTT
CDR3 length: 14; J gene: TRBJ1-2; clone size: NA; D gene: TRBD1; V gene: TRBV5-1; CDR3 protein: CASSAYDRGRGYTF; CDR3 DNA: TGCGCCAGCAGCGCCTACGACAGGGGTAGGGGCTACACCTTC
CDR3 length: 13; J gene: TRBJ2-7; clone size: NA; D gene: NA; V gene: TRBV28; CDR3 protein: CATTAWRAYEQYF; CDR3 DNA: TGTGCCACGACAGCATGGCGAGCCTACGAGCAGTACTTC
CDR3 length: 16; J gene: TRBJ2-2; clone size: NA; D gene: NA; V gene: TRBV7-2; CDR3 protein: CASSSSMTVVSGELFF; CDR3 DNA: TGTGCCAGCAGCTCTTCTATGACAGTCGTCTCCGGGGAGCTGTTTTTT
CDR3 length: 15; J gene: TRBJ2-5; clone size: NA; D gene: NA; V gene: TRBV5-4; CDR3 protein: CASSLAPGSQETQYF; CDR3 DNA: TGTGCCAGCAGCTTGGCCCCCGGATCCCAAGAGACCCAGTACTTC
CDR3 length: 16; J gene: TRBJ2-5; clone size: once; D gene: TRBD1; V gene: TRBV7-3; CDR3 protein: CASSPLPGQVQETQYF; CDR3 DNA: TGTGCCAGCAGCCCGCTACCGGGACAGGTACAAGAGACCCAGTACTTC
CDR3 length: 16; J gene: TRBJ2-3; clone size: NA; D gene: TRBD1; V gene: TRBV29-1; CDR3 protein: CSVGRGQASSTDTQYF; CDR3 DNA: TGCAGCGTTGGAAGGGGGCAGGCCTCTAGCACAGATACGCAGTATTTT
CDR3 length: 15; J gene: TRBJ2-1; clone size: NA; D gene: NA; V gene: TRBV7-9; CDR3 protein: CASSLEGISYNEQFF; CDR3 DNA: TGTGCCAGCAGCTTAGAGGGGATTTCCTACAATGAGCAGTTCTTC
CDR3 length: 14; J gene: TRBJ2-1; clone size: many; D gene: NA; V gene: TRBV29-1; CDR3 protein: CSVKGGRSYNEQFF; CDR3 DNA: TGCAGCGTTAAGGGGGGTCGCTCCTACAATGAGCAGTTCTTC
CDR3 length: 15; J gene: TRBJ1-5; clone size: NA; D gene: NA; V gene: TRBV6-1; CDR3 protein: CASSEEVGAYQPQHF; CDR3 DNA: TGTGCCAGCAGTGAAGAGGTTGGAGCTTATCAGCCCCAGCATTTT
CDR3 length: 17; J gene: TRBJ1-1; clone size: NA; D gene: NA; V gene: TRBV18; CDR3 protein: CASSSTTPTVLNTEAFF; CDR3 DNA: TGTGCCAGCTCATCCACAACCCCGACGGTCTTGAACACTGAAGCTTTCTTT